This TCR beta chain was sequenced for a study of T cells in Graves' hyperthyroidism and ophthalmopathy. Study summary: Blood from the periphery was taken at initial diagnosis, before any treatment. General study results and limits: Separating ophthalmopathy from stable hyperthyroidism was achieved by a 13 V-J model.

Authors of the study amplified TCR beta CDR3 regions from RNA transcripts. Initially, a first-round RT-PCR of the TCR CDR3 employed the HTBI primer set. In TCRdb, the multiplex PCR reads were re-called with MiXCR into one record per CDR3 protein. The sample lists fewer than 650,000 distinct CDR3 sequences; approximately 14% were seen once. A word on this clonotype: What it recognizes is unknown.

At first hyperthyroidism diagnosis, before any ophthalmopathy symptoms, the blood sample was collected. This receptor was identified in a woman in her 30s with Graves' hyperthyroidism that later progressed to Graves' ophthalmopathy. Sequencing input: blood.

CDR3 residues: CASSFHPSRSVNEQFF. The CDR3 bases are TGTGCCAGCAGCTTTCACCCCAGTCGGTCTGTCAATGAGCAGTTCTTC. The J gene is TRBJ2-1, the V gene TRBV11-2; D not certain. Trimming stripped 3 bases from V and 6 bases from J, with 18 bases between. Germline lookup yields CDR1 SGHAT and CDR2 FQNNGV. This CDR3 has 16 residues.